The entry below describes one T cell receptor (beta chain). Its antigen is undetermined. This entry belongs to a study of T cell responses to AZD1222 COVID-19 vaccine. Overall study results and limits: Spike-specific TCR breadth and depth rose after two AZD1222 doses. In all cases, repertoires were sampled only after the peak T cell response.

With 0 bases removed from V and 2 bases from J, the gap between germline ends came to 8 bases. From germline, CDR1 is GTSNPN and CDR2 SVGIG (reference sequence). CDR3 length equals 13 residues. Assay: immunoSEQ multiplex PCR; the TCRdb copy retains only in-frame clones and omits some. This sample's clone table lists about 140,000 clones. What was sequenced was peripheral blood. The chain links TRBV30 to TRBJ2-7; D not certain. This TCR came from an adult in good health. The CDR3 spells CAWSVQAPYEQYF. The CDR3 coding sequence is TGTGCCTGGAGTGTACAAGCTCCCTACGAGCAGTACTTC.